Listed here is a single T cell receptor (beta chain). Sample time point: blood 2 weeks post-SBRT. The treatment: 15 Gy SBRT to primary tumor, nephrectomy 4 weeks later. The sample originates from a study of radiation and T cells in renal cell carcinoma. Method: immunoSEQ multiplex PCR; TCRdb's copy keeps in-frame clones and lacks some. Of 150,000 to 180,000 clones in the sample, around 90% were seen once. Source: blood, taken from a patient whose treatment included radiotherapy and nephrectomy. This receptor was taken from a woman in her forties or fifties with renal cell carcinoma.

DNA of the CDR3: TGCGCCAGCAGAGGGGGGTTTTTCTACGAGCAGTACTTC. It encodes CASRGGFFYEQYF. The V call is TRBV5-1, the J call TRBJ2-7; D may correspond to TRBD1 or TRBD2 (6 bases each). Trimming took off 5 bases at V and 3 bases at J, with 12 bases between the two ends. Germline V gives CDR1 SGHRS, CDR2 YFSETQ. The CDR3 covers 13 residues.